Shown below are 15 T cell receptor beta chains from a single sample sequenced in a study of blood T cell repertoires in COVID-19. This table comes from immunoSEQ multiplex PCR, and its TCRdb copy is limited to in-frame clones, with some not included. The profile covers roughly 34,000 clones, with approximately 90% appearing a single time and under 30% taken by the ten largest. Specimen: peripheral blood. Source of these receptors: a woman over 75 with active or convalescent COVID-19.

The rearrangement links TRBV10-1 to TRBJ1-4; no reliable D call. The V end lost 6 bases, the J end lost 6 bases, and 14 bases lay between the germline ends. From germline, CDR1 is WNHNN and CDR2 SYGVQD (reference sequence). CDR3 length: 14 residues. CDR3 DNA sequence: TGCGCCAGCAGCCCAGCGGTGGGATATGAAAAACTGTTTTTT. Protein sequence: CASSPAVGYEKLFF.

This chain connects TRBV30 to TRBJ2-1; D remains ambiguous. The CDR3 sequence is 11 residues long. Germline V gives CDR1 GTSNPN, CDR2 SVGIG (reference sequence). V lost 1 base and J 8 bases, leaving 6 bases between the germline ends. In DNA form, the CDR3 reads TGTGCCTGGAGTGCCTCCGATGAGCAGTTCTTC. This encodes CAWSASDEQFF. Using reference TRBV30 and TRBJ2-1 for the parts outside the CDR3, the full variable domain is SQTIHQWPATLVQPVGSPLSLECTVEGTSNPNLYWYRQAAGRGLQLLFYSVGIGQISSEVPQNLSASRPQDRQFILSSKKLLLSDSGFYLCAWSASDEQFFGPGTRLTVL.

The rearrangement uses TRBV2 and TRBJ2-7; 12 bases align to TRBD2. CDR1 and CDR2 (germline): SNHLY, FYNNEI. Unmatched junction bases numbered 4, after V lost 2 bases and J lost 5 bases. This CDR3 is built from 15 residues. The CDR3 DNA reads TGTGCCAGCAGTGAACGGGCTAGCGGGGGGGACGAGCAGTACTTC. Translating it yields CASSERASGGDEQYF. The full variable domain, in which reference TRBV2 and TRBJ2-7 provide the parts outside the CDR3, is EPEVTQTPSHQVTQMGQEVILRCVPISNHLYFYWYRQILGQKVEFLVSFYNNEISEKSEIFDDQFSVERPDGSNFTLKIRSTKLEDSAMYFCASSERASGGDEQYFGPGTRLTVT.

The chain employs TRBV10-2 and TRBJ2-7; 9 bases match TRBD2. V was pared by 3 bases and J by 3 bases, with 3 bases of the junction left unmatched. The germline V gene encodes CDR1 WSHSY and CDR2 SAAADI. The CDR3 extends over 14 amino acids. As DNA, the CDR3 is TGCGCCAGCAGTGAACGCGGGGGGGTCTACGAGCAGTACTTC. Translating it yields CASSERGGVYEQYF.

The rearrangement links TRBV5-1 to TRBJ2-1; 11 bases are a match to TRBD2. Germline V gives CDR1 SGHRS, CDR2 YFSETQ. V lost 4 bases and J lost 6; bases outside the gene matches: 15. The CDR3 covers 18 residues. This chain's CDR3 is CASSLVVGDGLAGNEQFF. DNA of the CDR3: TGCGCCAGCAGCCTCGTTGTGGGGGATGGACTAGCGGGCAATGAGCAGTTCTTC.

The chain recombines TRBV5-1 with TRBJ1-2; 8 bases agree with TRBD1. Germline CDR1 and CDR2: SGHRS and YFSETQ. This CDR3 spans 15 amino acids. V dropped 4 bases and J dropped 4; count of bases not matched to a gene: 9. The CDR3 coding sequence is TGCGCCAGCAGCACCGCCACAACAGGGGGCTATGGCTACACCTTC. It codes for CASSTATTGGYGYTF. Filled out from reference TRBV5-1 and TRBJ1-2, the complete variable domain reads KAGVTQTPRYLIKTRGQQVTLSCSPISGHRSVSWYQQTPGQGLQFLFEYFSETQRNKGNFPGRFSGRQFSNSRSEMNVSTLELGDSALYLCASSTATTGGYGYTFGSGTRLTVV.

The chain links TRBV6-6 to TRBJ2-3; no clear D. Germline values: CDR1 MNHNY, CDR2 SVGAGI (reference sequence). The CDR3 is 14 residues long. V gave up 0 bases and J gave up 2 bases, with 6 bases separating them. CDR3 in amino acids: CASSYSTHTDTQYF. In DNA, the CDR3 is TGTGCCAGCAGTTACTCCACTCACACAGATACGCAGTATTTT.

V usage is TRBV6-5 and J usage is TRBJ2-7; tentative D call: TRBD1 (5 bases). V lost 7 bases to trimming and J lost 5 bases, with 15 bases between them. This CDR3 contains 13 residues. CDR1 and CDR2 from the germline V gene are MNHEY and SVGAGI. The CDR3 DNA is TGTGCCAGCACCACGGGCAGGGCCGACGAGCAGTACTTC. This codes for CASTTGRADEQYF.

The chain joins TRBV27 to TRBJ1-1; 8 bases are shared with TRBD1. The CDR3 runs 12 residues. The junction had 7 bases not matched to a gene; V was cut back by 4 bases and J by 12 bases. CDR1 and CDR2 (germline): MNHEY, SMNVEV (reference sequence). Written as DNA, the CDR3 is TGTGCCAGCAGTTACGGACAGGGTCGAACTTTCTTT. It encodes CASSYGQGRTFF.

The chain has TRBV5-1 and TRBJ1-1, with TRBD1 as a possible D gene (5 bases). CDR3 length: 16 amino acids. The germline V gene has CDR1 SGHRS and CDR2 YFSETQ. V lost 0 bases to trimming and J lost 0 bases, with 12 bases between them. In DNA form, the CDR3 reads TGCGCCAGCAGCTTGGGTAGGGGTACTATGAACACTGAAGCTTTCTTT. It is translated as CASSLGRGTMNTEAFF. Full variable domain (missing parts from reference TRBV5-1 and TRBJ1-1): KAGVTQTPRYLIKTRGQQVTLSCSPISGHRSVSWYQQTPGQGLQFLFEYFSETQRNKGNFPGRFSGRQFSNSRSEMNVSTLELGDSALYLCASSLGRGTMNTEAFFGQGTRLTVV.

This rearrangement joins TRBV18 to TRBJ2-6; no reliable D call. V was pared by 8 bases and J by 0 bases, with 8 bases between. CDR3 length: 14 residues. Per germline, CDR1 KGHSH and CDR2 LQKENI. The DNA for the CDR3 is TGTGCCAGCAACATCTTCTCTGGGGCCAACGTCCTGACTTTC. It codes for CASNIFSGANVLTF.

The chain carries TRBV4-1 and TRBJ2-1, with 7 positions matching TRBD1. J lost 0 bases, V lost 1 base, and 6 bases had no gene match. In germline, CDR1 is MGHRA, CDR2 YSYEKL. The CDR3 is 17 residues long. Here the CDR3 reads CASSQGEGASSYNEQFF. The DNA for the CDR3 is TGCGCCAGCAGCCAAGGAGAGGGGGCGAGCTCCTACAATGAGCAGTTCTTC.

This clone was detected a few times. The gene calls are TRBV5-6 and TRBJ1-3, with a weak D call TRBD1 (6 bases). Germline V CDR1 and CDR2: SGHDT, YYEEEE. V was shortened by 4 bases and J by 2 bases, with 13 bases between the two germline ends. This CDR3 region has 15 residues. For the CDR3, the DNA is TGTGCCAGCAGCCCGAGAACAGGGACTGGAAACACCATATATTTT. This translates into CASSPRTGTGNTIYF.

V is TRBV28 and J is TRBJ2-5, with TRBD2 identical over 7 bases. Germline V lookup: CDR1 MDHEN, CDR2 SYDVKM. The CDR3 runs 16 residues. V was clipped by 5 bases and J by 2 bases; unmatched bases: 11. In nucleotides, the CDR3 is TGTGCCAGCAGTCCCCAGGTTGCGGGGGTTCAAGAGACCCAGTACTTC. Its translation is CASSPQVAGVQETQYF. Variable domain in full (rest from reference TRBV28 and TRBJ2-5): DVKVTQSSRYLVKRTGEKVFLECVQDMDHENMFWYRQDPGLGLRLIYFSYDVKMKEKGDIPEGYSVSREKKERFSLILESASTNQTSMYLCASSPQVAGVQETQYFGPGTRLLVL.

The chain joins TRBV18 to TRBJ2-1; 9 nucleotides line up with TRBD2. In germline, CDR1 is KGHSH, CDR2 LQKENI. Trimming cost V 3 bases and J 6 bases; bases outside gene matches: 12. This CDR3 region has 17 residues. Here the CDR3 reads CASSPLVAGGRGNEQFF. CDR3 DNA sequence: TGTGCCAGCTCACCCCTCGTGGCGGGGGGGAGGGGCAATGAGCAGTTCTTC.